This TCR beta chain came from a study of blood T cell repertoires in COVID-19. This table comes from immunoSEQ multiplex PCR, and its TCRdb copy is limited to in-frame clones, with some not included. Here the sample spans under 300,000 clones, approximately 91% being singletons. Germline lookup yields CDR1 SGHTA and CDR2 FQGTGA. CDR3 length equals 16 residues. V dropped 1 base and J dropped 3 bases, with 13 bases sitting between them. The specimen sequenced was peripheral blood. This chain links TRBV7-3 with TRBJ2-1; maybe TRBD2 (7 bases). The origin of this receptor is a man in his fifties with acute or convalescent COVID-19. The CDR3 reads CASSLSAGEGYNEQFF. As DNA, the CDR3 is TGTGCCAGCAGCTTAAGCGCAGGGGAGGGCTACAATGAGCAGTTCTTC.